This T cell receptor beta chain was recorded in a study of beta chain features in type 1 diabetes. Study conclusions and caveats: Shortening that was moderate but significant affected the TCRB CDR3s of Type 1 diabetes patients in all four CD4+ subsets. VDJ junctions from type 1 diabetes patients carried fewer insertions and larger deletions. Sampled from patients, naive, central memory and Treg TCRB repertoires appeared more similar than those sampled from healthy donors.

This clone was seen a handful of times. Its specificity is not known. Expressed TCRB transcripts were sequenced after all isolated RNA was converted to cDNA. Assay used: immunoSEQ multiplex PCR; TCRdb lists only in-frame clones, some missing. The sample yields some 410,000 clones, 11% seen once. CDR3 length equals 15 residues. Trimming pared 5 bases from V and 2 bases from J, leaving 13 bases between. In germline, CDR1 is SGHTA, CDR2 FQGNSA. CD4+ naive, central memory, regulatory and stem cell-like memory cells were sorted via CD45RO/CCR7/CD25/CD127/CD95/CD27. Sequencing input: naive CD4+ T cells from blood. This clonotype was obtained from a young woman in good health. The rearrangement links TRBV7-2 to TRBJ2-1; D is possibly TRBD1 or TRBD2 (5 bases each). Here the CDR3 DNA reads TGTGCCAGCAGCCCAGCTAGGGGAGCCTACAATGAGCAGTTCTTC. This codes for CASSPARGAYNEQFF. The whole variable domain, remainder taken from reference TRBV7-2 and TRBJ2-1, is GAGVSQSPSNKVTEKGKDVELRCDPISGHTALYWYRQSLGQGLEFLIYFQGNSAPDKSGLPSDRFSAERTGGSVSTLTIQRTQQEDSAVYLCASSPARGAYNEQFFGPGTRLTVL.